These T cell receptor beta chains were read from a single sample in a study of shared clonotypes between healthy human individuals. Sequenced by immunoSEQ multiplex PCR; TCRdb stores in-frame clones only, minus some. Of around 690,000 clones in the sample, less than 95% were seen once. Input material: memory CD8+ T cells from PBMCs. These receptor sequences come from a man between 18 and 35 years old in good health. Some clones in this sample may be carry-over from other donors' samples. CDR3s leave out the opening cysteine and the closing phenylalanine or tryptophan.

CDR3: ASSELEGGLRDTIY; V: TRBV6-1
CDR3: ASSLGPGGRAGELF; V: TRBV27
CDR3: ASTSRDRGRNTIY; V: TRBV21-1
CDR3: ASSIGLWDRGKNQPQH; V: TRBV19
CDR3: ASSRTGSGTGKYEQY; V: TRBV5-8
CDR3: ASSQAPGLVGGETQY; V: TRBV4-1
CDR3: ASSFNIGLAGAQETQY; V: TRBV28
CDR3: ASSEWDRREQF; V: TRBV6-1
CDR3: ASSLGPGPQGETQY; V: TRBV7-9
CDR3: ASSTQAGGFADTQY; V: TRBV4-2
CDR3: ASTHPGVGEQY; V: TRBV27
CDR3: SVSAPAGGAKTQY; V: TRBV29-1
CDR3: ASSQAGLAAYEQY; V: TRBV4-1
CDR3: ASSLVGYEQY; V: TRBV7-3
CDR3: ASSGDRGAFLVGYT; V: TRBV6-1
CDR3: ASSPTSGRGNEQF; V: TRBV4-1
CDR3: ASSLWIPLGQETQY; V: TRBV7-9
CDR3: ASSLPDYYGYT; V: TRBV11-2
CDR3: ASSYGTGAYEQY; V: TRBV27
CDR3: ASSDRPSGLHTQY; V: TRBV2
CDR3: ASSLGQGAYEQY; V: TRBV5-6
CDR3: ASSLWRRPTNEKLF; V: TRBV28
CDR3: ASSPRQGATEQF; V: TRBV27
CDR3: ASINRAIPEKLF; V: TRBV5-6
CDR3: ASSQYSTGGGPYSNQPQH; V: TRBV4-1
CDR3: AISEPMGETQY; V: TRBV10-3
CDR3: APTNYGYT; V: TRBV7-9
CDR3: ASSPSGSLYEQY; V: TRBV19
CDR3: ASSYGQGASEKLF; V: TRBV7-2
CDR3: ASSLGASYSTGELF; V: TRBV7-8
CDR3: AWSRPRGSLHGYT; V: TRBV30
CDR3: ASSGLFPEAF; V: TRBV19
CDR3: ASSPTASTELNYGYT; V: TRBV7-6
CDR3: ASSFGLPSYNEQF; V: TRBV27
CDR3: ASSIDRSSYNEQF; V: TRBV19
CDR3: ASSLAGGNQPQH; V: TRBV5-1
CDR3: ATSSTHRETPLYNEQF; V: TRBV15
CDR3: ASWIQREGLGANVLT; V: TRBV2
CDR3: ASRVDGEQF; V: TRBV25-1
CDR3: ASSPETALLETQY; V: TRBV5-1
CDR3: ASSSGKYSNQPQH; V: TRBV7-8
CDR3: ATEGAGGIGDEQF; V: TRBV19
CDR3: ASSGTAYEQY; V: TRBV6-1
CDR3: SVEDPGAYGYT; V: TRBV29-1
CDR3: ASSLGWGQQPQH; V: TRBV28
CDR3: ASSLSRGETQY; V: TRBV7-8
CDR3: ASSPIKGTDTQY; V: TRBV11-2
CDR3: ASSFGGPNYGYT; V: TRBV27
CDR3: ASSLDRIYGYT; V: TRBV28
CDR3: ASSLEWGGETGELF; V: TRBV5-6
CDR3: ASSWGTSLRNEQY; V: TRBV7-2
CDR3: ASRGENYNEQF; V: TRBV7-9
CDR3: ASVPLGGNTEAF; V: TRBV6-5
CDR3: ASSVATGKAKNIQY; V: TRBV9